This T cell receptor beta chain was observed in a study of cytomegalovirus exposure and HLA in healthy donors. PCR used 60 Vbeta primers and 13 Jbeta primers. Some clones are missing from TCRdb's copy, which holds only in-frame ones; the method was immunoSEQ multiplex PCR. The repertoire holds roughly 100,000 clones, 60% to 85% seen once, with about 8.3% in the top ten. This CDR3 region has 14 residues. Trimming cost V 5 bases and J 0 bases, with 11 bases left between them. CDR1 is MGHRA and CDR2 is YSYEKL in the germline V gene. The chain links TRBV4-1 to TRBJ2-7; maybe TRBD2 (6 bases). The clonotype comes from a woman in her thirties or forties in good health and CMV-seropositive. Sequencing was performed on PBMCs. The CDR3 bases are TGCGCCAGCAGCGAGACTAGTGGCTCCTACGAGCAGTACTTC. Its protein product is CASSETSGSYEQYF.